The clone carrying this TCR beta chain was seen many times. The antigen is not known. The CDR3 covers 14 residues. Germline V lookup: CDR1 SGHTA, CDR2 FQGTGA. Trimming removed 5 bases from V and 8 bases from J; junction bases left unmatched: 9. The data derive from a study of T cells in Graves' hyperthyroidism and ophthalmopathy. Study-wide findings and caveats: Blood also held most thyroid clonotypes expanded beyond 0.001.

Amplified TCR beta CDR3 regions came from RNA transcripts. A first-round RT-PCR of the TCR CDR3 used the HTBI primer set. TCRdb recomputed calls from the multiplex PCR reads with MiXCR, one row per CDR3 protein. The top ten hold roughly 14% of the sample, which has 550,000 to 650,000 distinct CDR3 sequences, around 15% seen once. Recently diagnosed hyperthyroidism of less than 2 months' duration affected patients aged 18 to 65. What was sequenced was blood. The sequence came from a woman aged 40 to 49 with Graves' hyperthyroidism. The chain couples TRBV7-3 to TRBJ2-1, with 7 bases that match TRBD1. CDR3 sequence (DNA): TGTGCCAGCAGCGCCGACAGGGTCAGGGATGAGCAGTTCTTC. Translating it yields CASSADRVRDEQFF.